These T cell receptor beta chains were read from a single sample in a study of control samples from healthy donors and cancer patients. The table came from immunoSEQ multiplex PCR; TCRdb's copy has only in-frame clones and leaves some out. The data contain tens of thousands of clones, about nine tenths of them singletons. Sequenced: PBMCs. Every receptor here comes from a man aged 40-55 years with colorectal cancer. CDR3s include the opening cysteine and the closing phenylalanine or tryptophan. The order of the fields is J gene, D gene, V gene, clone size, CDR3 protein, CDR3 DNA. The D gene is left open where the match is weak. Not every row has a clone size; where given, it reads once, few, many or a size class.

j_gene: TRBJ2-1; d_gene: TRBD1; v_gene: TRBV7-3; abundance: NA; CDR3aa: CASSPYPGTGGRNEQFF; CDR3nt: TGTGCCAGCAGCCCTTATCCAGGGACAGGGGGCAGGAATGAGCAGTTCTTC
j_gene: TRBJ2-2; d_gene: NA; v_gene: TRBV13; abundance: few; CDR3aa: CASSSWTGGAGELFF; CDR3nt: TGTGCCAGCAGCTCTTGGACAGGAGGGGCCGGGGAGCTGTTTTTT
j_gene: TRBJ2-3; d_gene: NA; v_gene: TRBV7-7; abundance: NA; CDR3aa: CASSLDPGLYTDTQYF; CDR3nt: TGTGCTAGCAGCTTAGACCCGGGACTTTACACAGATACGCAGTATTTT
j_gene: TRBJ1-3; d_gene: NA; v_gene: TRBV27; abundance: NA; CDR3aa: CASSRNRVTGNTIYF; CDR3nt: TGTGCCAGCAGCCGAAACAGGGTAACTGGAAACACCATATATTTT
j_gene: TRBJ1-5; d_gene: NA; v_gene: TRBV15; abundance: few; CDR3aa: CATSRAPGGNQPQHF; CDR3nt: TGTGCCACCAGCAGAGCCCCGGGGGGTAATCAGCCCCAGCATTTT
j_gene: TRBJ2-1; d_gene: NA; v_gene: TRBV9; abundance: NA; CDR3aa: CASSGTGTRSYNEQFF; CDR3nt: TGTGCCAGCAGCGGCACCGGGACTCGCTCCTACAATGAGCAGTTCTTC
j_gene: TRBJ1-3; d_gene: NA; v_gene: TRBV28; abundance: NA; CDR3aa: CASRPPFSMGNTIYF; CDR3nt: TGTGCCAGCAGGCCCCCTTTTTCGATGGGAAACACCATATATTTT
j_gene: TRBJ2-7; d_gene: NA; v_gene: TRBV28; abundance: NA; CDR3aa: CASSSAGQLDEQYF; CDR3nt: TGTGCCAGCAGTTCAGCGGGACAGCTCGACGAGCAGTACTTC
j_gene: TRBJ2-1; d_gene: NA; v_gene: TRBV30; abundance: once; CDR3aa: CAWSDPPKYEQFF; CDR3nt: TGTGCCTGGAGTGACCCCCCGAAGTATGAGCAGTTCTTC
j_gene: TRBJ2-7; d_gene: TRBD2; v_gene: TRBV7-9; abundance: NA; CDR3aa: CASSYPPRLAGVRNEQYF; CDR3nt: TGTGCCAGCAGCTACCCCCCCCGTCTAGCGGGAGTAAGGAACGAGCAGTACTTC
j_gene: TRBJ1-1; d_gene: NA; v_gene: TRBV29-1; abundance: NA; CDR3aa: CSVEDLQMAGQPEAFF; CDR3nt: TGCAGCGTTGAAGATCTTCAGATGGCAGGGCAACCTGAAGCTTTCTTT
j_gene: TRBJ2-7; d_gene: TRBD1; v_gene: TRBV4-1; abundance: NA; CDR3aa: CASSPRGSYEQYF; CDR3nt: TGCGCCAGCAGCCCCAGGGGGTCTTACGAGCAGTACTTC
j_gene: TRBJ1-4; d_gene: NA; v_gene: TRBV3-1/TRBV3-2; abundance: NA; CDR3aa: CASSQDNSPGQKLFF; CDR3nt: TGTGCCAGCAGCCAAGATAACAGCCCGGGGCAAAAACTGTTTTTT
j_gene: TRBJ2-1; d_gene: NA; v_gene: TRBV28; abundance: NA; CDR3aa: CASSHKTGPRPYNEQFF; CDR3nt: TGTGCCAGCAGCCACAAAACGGGCCCAAGGCCCTACAATGAGCAGTTCTTC
j_gene: TRBJ2-3; d_gene: TRBD1; v_gene: TRBV5-4; abundance: NA; CDR3aa: CASSTGETGGYTQYF; CDR3nt: TGTGCCAGCAGCACAGGGGAGACCGGTGGGTATACGCAGTATTTT